This T cell receptor beta chain originates from a study of CD8 T cells in Susac syndrome. The study's findings and limits: The study's TCR sequencing and HLA analysis covered a relatively small number of individuals, and the study acknowledged this.

RNA in amounts of about 0.45 to 1 ug was reverse transcribed with random hexamers. Across 54 Vbeta and 13 Jbeta, immunoSEQ multiplex PCR amplified TCR beta CDR3. TCRdb processed the immunoSEQ multiplex PCR reads anew with MiXCR; each CDR3 protein has one entry. The repertoire holds under 150,000 distinct CDR3 sequences, with over 80% as singletons. The junction had 10 bases not matched to a gene; V was cut back by 3 bases and J by 5 bases. Germline V lookup: CDR1 LNHNV, CDR2 YYDKDF (reference sequence). The CDR3 has 16 residues. In the case of this clonotype: Its antigen is unidentified.

The specimen sequenced was CD8+ T cells from PBMCs. The source is a human donor with multiple sclerosis. This chain joins TRBV15 and TRBJ2-5, with 9 bases fitting TRBD1. CDR3 sequence reads: CATSSFTGGLTETQYF. The CDR3 nucleotides read TGTGCCACCAGCAGTTTTACAGGGGGCCTTACGGAGACCCAGTACTTC.